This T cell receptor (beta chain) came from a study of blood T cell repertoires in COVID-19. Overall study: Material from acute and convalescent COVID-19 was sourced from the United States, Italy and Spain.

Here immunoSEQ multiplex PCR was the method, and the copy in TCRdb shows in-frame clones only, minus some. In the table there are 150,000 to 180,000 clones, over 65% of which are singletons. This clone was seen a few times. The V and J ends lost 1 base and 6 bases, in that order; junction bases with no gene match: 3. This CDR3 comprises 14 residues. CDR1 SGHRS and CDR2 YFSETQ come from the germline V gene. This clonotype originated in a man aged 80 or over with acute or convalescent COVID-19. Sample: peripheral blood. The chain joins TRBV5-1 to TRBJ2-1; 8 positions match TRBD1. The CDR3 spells CASSLTGGSNEQFF. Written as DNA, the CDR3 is TGCGCCAGCAGCTTGACAGGGGGGAGCAATGAGCAGTTCTTC. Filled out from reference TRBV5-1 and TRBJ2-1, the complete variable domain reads KAGVTQTPRYLIKTRGQQVTLSCSPISGHRSVSWYQQTPGQGLQFLFEYFSETQRNKGNFPGRFSGRQFSNSRSEMNVSTLELGDSALYLCASSLTGGSNEQFFGPGTRLTVL.